These 9 T cell receptor beta chains came from one sample sequenced in a study of PD-L1 blockade in urothelial cancer. Assay used: immunoSEQ multiplex PCR; TCRdb lists only in-frame clones, some missing. The table records under 50,000 clones, around 86% of them present only once. As for time point: pretreatment peripheral blood. The material sequenced was PBMCs, taken around atezolizumab (anti-PD-L1) treatment. The source is a man aged 50-59 years with urothelial cancer.

This chain connects TRBV6-1 to TRBJ2-3; 8 bases are a match to TRBD2. The J segment lost 7 bases and the V segment lost 3 bases, leaving 9 bases of the junction unmatched. CDR3 size: 15 residues. Germline V CDR1 and CDR2: MNHNS, SASEGT. This CDR3 reads CASSEGLGDTNTQYF. The CDR3 coding sequence is TGTGCCAGCAGTGAGGGACTAGGGGACACGAATACGCAGTATTTT.

The V gene is TRBV7-3, the J gene TRBJ2-3; possibly TRBD1 for D (6 bases). Germline V gene data show CDR1 as SGHTA and CDR2 as FQGTGA. The CDR3 loop spans 16 amino acids. Trimming left V 6 bases short and J 0 bases short, with 16 bases between. The CDR3 nucleotides read TGTGCCAGCAGTCGCTACAGGGCGTTTAGCACAGATACGCAGTATTTT. This encodes CASSRYRAFSTDTQYF.

The chain employs TRBV6-5 and TRBJ1-2; D is uncertain. The CDR3 consists of 14 residues. With 0 bases removed from V and 4 bases from J, the gap between germline ends came to 9 bases. Looked up from germline, CDR1 is MNHEY and CDR2 is SVGAGI. CDR3 sequence (DNA): TGTGCCAGCAGTTACTCGAAACAGTTCTATGGCTACACCTTC. This codes for CASSYSKQFYGYTF.

The chain links TRBV2 to TRBJ2-2, with D perhaps matching TRBD1 (6 bases). Germline CDR1 SNHLY, CDR2 FYNNEI. V was shortened by 4 bases and J by 6 bases, with 9 bases between the two germline ends. The CDR3 runs 13 residues. CDR3 sequence reads: CASSVRGPGELFF. Written as DNA, the CDR3 is TGTGCCAGCAGTGTCAGGGGCCCCGGGGAGCTGTTTTTT.

The chain is built from TRBV10-1 and TRBJ2-7, with 7 bases identical to TRBD2. The CDR3 consists of 16 residues. Unmatched junction bases numbered 16, after V lost 8 bases and J lost 3 bases. The germline gives CDR1 WNHNN, CDR2 SYGVQD (reference sequence). The CDR3 nucleotides read TGCGCCAGCTCCCCGGCTAGCGGTTTTGCGCGCTACGAGCAGTACTTC. The encoded protein is CASSPASGFARYEQYF.

This clone came up a few times. The rearrangement joins TRBV2 to TRBJ1-2; tentatively, D is TRBD1 (6 bases). The CDR3 is made up of 12 amino acids. Trimming took 6 bases from V and 6 from J, leaving 11 bases between them. Per the germline V gene, CDR1 is SNHLY and CDR2 is FYNNEI. CDR3 protein: CASRKRTDGYTF. For the CDR3, the DNA is TGTGCCAGCAGGAAGCGGACAGATGGCTACACCTTC.

This chain connects TRBV6-5 to TRBJ2-1; D perhaps matches TRBD1 (5 bases). The germline V gene encodes CDR1 MNHEY and CDR2 SVGAGI. This CDR3 has 15 amino acids. The ends were cut back, 0 bases at V and 7 bases at J, with 13 bases in the middle. The DNA for the CDR3 is TGTGCCAGCAGTTACTCATCAGGGCGGACAAATGAGCAGTTCTTC. Protein product: CASSYSSGRTNEQFF.

J is TRBJ2-5 and V is TRBV13, with no clear D. V lost 1 base and J 3 bases, leaving 3 bases between the germline ends. This CDR3 contains 12 residues. CDR1 and CDR2 from the germline V gene are PRHDT and FYEKMQ (reference sequence). CDR3 sequence reads: CASSLDKETQYF. The CDR3 bases are TGTGCCAGCAGCTTAGACAAAGAGACCCAGTACTTC. Full variable domain (missing parts from reference TRBV13 and TRBJ2-5): AAGVIQSPRHLIKEKRETATLKCYPIPRHDTVYWYQQGPGQDPQFLISFYEKMQSDKGSIPDRFSAQQFSDYHSELNMSSLELGDSALYFCASSLDKETQYFGPGTRLLVL.

This clone has only one observation. The chain recombines TRBV6-1 with TRBJ1-5; D uncertain. The CDR3 spans 13 residues. Germline values: CDR1 MNHNS, CDR2 SASEGT. V was clipped by 8 bases and J by 3 bases, with 11 bases between them. The CDR3 is CASALHVNQPQHF. As DNA, the CDR3 is TGTGCCAGCGCCTTACATGTCAATCAGCCCCAGCATTTT.